The clone carrying this TCR beta chain has at least ten counts. This entry is derived from a study of immune characterization of retroperitoneal liposarcoma. CDR3 length: 14 residues. Germline trimming cut 4 bases from V and 9 bases from J; bases unmatched to any gene: 6. CDR1 is MGHRA, CDR2 YSYEKL, per germline. TCRdb re-called the PCR reads with MiXCR, one entry per CDR3 protein. Among 6,500 to 8,000 distinct CDR3 sequences listed, around 29% were seen once. Sequenced material: blood. The receptor's source is a male donor with retroperitoneal liposarcoma. This chain joins TRBV4-1 and TRBJ2-1, with 10 positions matching TRBD2. CDR3 sequence (DNA): TGCGCCAGCAGCCTTCGAGCGGGAGGGGGTGAGCAGTTCTTC. Translation gives CASSLRAGGGEQFF.